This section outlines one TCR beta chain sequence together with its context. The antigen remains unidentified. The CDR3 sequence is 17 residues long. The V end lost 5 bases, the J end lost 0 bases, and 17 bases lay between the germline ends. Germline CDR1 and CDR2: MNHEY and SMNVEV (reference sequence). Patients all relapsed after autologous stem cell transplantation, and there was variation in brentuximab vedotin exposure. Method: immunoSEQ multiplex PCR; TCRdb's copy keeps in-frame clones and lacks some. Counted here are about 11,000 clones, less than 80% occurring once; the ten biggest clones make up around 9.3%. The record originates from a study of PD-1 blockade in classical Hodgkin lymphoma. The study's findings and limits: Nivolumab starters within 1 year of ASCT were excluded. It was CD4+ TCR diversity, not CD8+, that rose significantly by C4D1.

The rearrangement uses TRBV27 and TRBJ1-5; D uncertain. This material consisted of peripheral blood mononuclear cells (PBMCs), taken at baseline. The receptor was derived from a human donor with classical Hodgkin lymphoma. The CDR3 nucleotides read TGTGCCAGCAGTCCGATGTTTGGGGTGTATAGCAATCAGCCCCAGCATTTT. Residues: CASSPMFGVYSNQPQHF.